A single sample gave rise to the 13 T cell receptor beta chains below, sequenced in a study of T cells in women clearing cervical HPV infection. Sequenced by immunoSEQ multiplex PCR; TCRdb stores in-frame clones only, minus some. The specimen's table records 25,000 to 30,000 clones. Sequencing used blood buffy coat. These receptors were obtained from a woman aged 18 to 69 with a cervical HPV16 infection that either progressed to CIN3+ or cleared (not recorded which).

Remarks on this clone: The read terminates 3 residues before the CDR3 end, so the remaining end is supplied by the germline J gene. The rearrangement joins TRBV4-2 to TRBJ2-3; 7 bases align to TRBD2. Germline CDR1 and CDR2: LGHNA and YNFKEQ. The CDR3 covers 15 residues. The J segment lost 2 bases and the V segment lost 4 bases, leaving 6 bases of the junction unmatched. The sequenced CDR3 bases are TGTGCCAGCAGCCTAACTAGCGACTCCACAGATACG. Its protein product is CASSLTSDSTDT. The full CDR3 reads CASSLTSDSTDTQYF.

As for this clone: The read stops 3 residues short of the end of the CDR3; the missing end is completed from the germline J gene. V is TRBV28 and J is TRBJ2-3, with 9 bases fitting TRBD2. The ends lost 6 bases at V and 0 bases at J; junction bases unmatched: 4. The germline CDR1 and CDR2 sequences are MDHEN and SYDVKM. The CDR3 sequence is 15 residues long. The CDR3 loop is CASSSSGASTDTQYF. CDR3 DNA (partial): TGTGCCAGCAGCTCTAGCGGGGCTAGCACAGATACG. Supplemented by reference TRBV28 and TRBJ2-3, the full variable domain reads DVKVTQSSRYLVKRTGEKVFLECVQDMDHENMFWYRQDPGLGLRLIYFSYDVKMKEKGDIPEGYSVSREKKERFSLILESASTNQTSMYLCASSSSGASTDTQYFGPGTRLTVL.

Remarks on this clone: With the read ending 3 residues before the CDR3 end, the germline J gene is used to fill in that end. The rearrangement joins TRBV30 to TRBJ1-2, with no clear D. The CDR3 spans 15 residues. In germline, CDR1 is GTSNPN, CDR2 SVGIG (reference sequence). This chain's CDR3 is CAWSKFSGSYNDYTF. CDR3 bases read: TGTGCCTGGAGTAAGTTCAGCGGTTCCTACAATGAC.

On this clone itself: Relative to the germline gene, one junction end is altered; a read error may explain this. The CDR3 is cut off 3 residues early in the read; its end comes from the germline J gene. The rearrangement links TRBV30 to TRBJ2-3, with 11 bases that match TRBD2. Germline-derived CDR1 and CDR2 are GTSNPN and SVGIG (reference sequence). This CDR3 region has 16 residues. CDR3 sequence reads: CAWTSQTSGVPETQYF. The sequenced part of the CDR3 DNA is TGTGCCTGGACCTCCCAGACTAGCGGGGTCCCAGAGACG. The variable domain in full, with the rest retrieved from reference TRBV30 and TRBJ2-3, is SQTIHQWPATLVQPVGSPLSLECTVEGTSNPNLYWYRQAAGRGLQLLFYSVGIGQISSEVPQNLSASRPQDRQFILSSKKLLLSDSGFYLCAWTSQTSGVPETQYFGPGTRLTVL.

About this clone itself: The junction does not match germline at one end; this may be a read error. The CDR3 goes on 3 residues after the read ends, and that part is filled in from the germline J gene. The V call is TRBV20-1, the J call TRBJ2-3; TRBD2 agrees at 7 bases. Germline V gene lookup returns CDR1 DFQATT and CDR2 SNEGSKA (reference sequence). This CDR3 comprises 13 residues. The DNA read from the CDR3 is TGCACTGCTCAAAACCAACCCGGGGGGACG. It specifies CTAQNQPGGT. The full CDR3 is CTAQNQPGGTQYF.

Notes on this clone: From the germline J gene comes the end of the CDR3, since the read stops 3 residues before it. The rearrangement uses TRBV30 and TRBJ1-2; TRBD1 is a possible D gene (5 bases). This CDR3 has 13 residues. Germline CDR1 and CDR2: GTSNPN and SVGIG (reference sequence). This CDR3 is CASSGTRVDDYTF. CDR3 DNA (partial): TGTGCCTCTTCCGGGACTAGGGTCGACGAC.

Notes on this clone: Germline and junction disagree at one end, which may indicate a read error. The CDR3 end falls 3 residues outside the read, so it is completed with the germline J gene. The rearrangement joins TRBV2 to TRBJ2-3, with D maybe TRBD2 (6 bases). Germline CDR1 SNHLY, CDR2 FYNNEI. The CDR3 runs 17 residues. CDR3 sequence: CASRDRGGKWEAETQYF. The CDR3 DNA, read in part, is TGTGCCAGCAGGGATAGGGGCGGAAAGTGGGAGGCAGAGACG. The complete variable domain, with remaining parts taken from reference TRBV2 and TRBJ2-3, reads EPEVTQTPSHQVTQMGQEVILRCVPISNHLYFYWYRQILGQKVEFLVSFYNNEISEKSEIFDDQFSVERPDGSNFTLKIRSTKLEDSAMYFCASRDRGGKWEAETQYFGPGTRLTVL.

Points on this clone: The read terminates 3 residues before the CDR3 end, so the remaining end is supplied by the germline J gene. The V call is TRBV19, the J call TRBJ1-5; D call uncertain. V shed 1 base and J shed 0 bases, with 7 bases lying between them. The CDR3 has 15 amino acids. CDR1 LNHDA and CDR2 SQIVND come from the germline V gene (reference sequence). Incomplete CDR3 DNA: TGTGCCAGTAGTATAGCGCGATATAGCAATCAGCCC. It encodes CASSIARYSNQP. The whole CDR3 sequence is CASSIARYSNQPQHF. The variable domain in full, completed from reference TRBV19 and TRBJ1-5, reads DGGITQSPKYLFRKEGQNVTLSCEQNLNHDAMYWYRQDPGQGLRLIYYSQIVNDFQKGDIAEGYSVSREKKESFPLTVTSAQKNPTAFYLCASSIARYSNQPQHFGDGTRLSIL.

On this clone itself: The read terminates 3 residues before the CDR3 end, so the remaining end is supplied by the germline J gene. The chain employs TRBV7-9 and TRBJ2-5, with 13 positions matching TRBD2. The germline gives CDR1 SEHNR, CDR2 FQNEAQ (reference sequence). CDR3 size: 15 residues. With 5 bases clipped from V and 5 bases from J, the junction kept 5 bases outside the gene matches. Partial CDR3 DNA: TGTGCCAGCAGCCCTCCGGGACTAGCGGGGGAGACC. This sequence encodes CASSPPGLAGET. The complete CDR3 sequence is CASSPPGLAGETQYF. Drawing the rest from reference TRBV7-9 and TRBJ2-5, the complete variable domain is DTGVSQNPRHKITKRGQNVTFRCDPISEHNRLYWYRQTLGQGPEFLTYFQNEAQLEKSRLLSDRFSAERPKGSFSTLEIQRTEQGDSAMYLCASSPPGLAGETQYFGPGTRLLVL.

As for this clone: With the read ending 3 residues before the CDR3 end, the germline J gene is used to fill in that end. The chain combines TRBV20-1 with TRBJ2-5; the D gene is possibly TRBD2 (5 bases). This CDR3 contains 15 residues. The ends were cut back, 1 base at V and 7 bases at J, with 19 bases in the middle. Germline loops: CDR1 DFQATT, CDR2 SNEGSKA (reference sequence). This chain's CDR3 is CSARVRDGLRGTQYF. The DNA read from the CDR3 is TGCAGTGCTAGAGTCCGAGATGGACTCCGGGGGACC.

On this clone itself: The read stops 3 residues short of the end of the CDR3; the missing end is completed from the germline J gene. Other DNA sequences in the sample encode the same CDR3. The chain has TRBV5-6 and TRBJ1-1; TRBD1 matches at 8 bases. In germline, CDR1 is SGHDT, CDR2 YYEEEE. V was pared by 4 bases and J by 0 bases, with 5 bases of the junction left unmatched. The CDR3 is 15 residues long. The chain's CDR3 is CASSHGQGLNTEAFF. Incomplete CDR3 DNA: TGTGCCAGCAGCCACGGACAGGGATTGAACACTGAA. Full variable domain (missing parts from reference TRBV5-6 and TRBJ1-1): DAGVTQSPTHLIKTRGQQVTLRCSPKSGHDTVSWYQQALGQGPQFIFQYYEEEERQRGNFPDRFSGHQFPNYSSELNVNALLLGDSALYLCASSHGQGLNTEAFFGQGTRLTVV.

Worth noting for this clone: The observed sequence ends 3 residues before the CDR3 terminus, with the missing tail filled in from the germline J gene. The genes are TRBV20-1 and TRBJ2-3, with TRBD1 matching over 8 bases. CDR1 and CDR2 from the germline V gene are DFQATT and SNEGSKA (reference sequence). CDR3 length: 16 residues. CDR3 bases read: TGCAGTGCTCCTCACCCCAGCAGGGGGCGAATGGAGACG. It codes for CSAPHPSRGRMET. The whole CDR3 sequence reads CSAPHPSRGRMETQYF.

Of note for this clone: The DNA ends 3 residues before the CDR3 does, and the rest of the CDR3 is filled in from the germline J gene. This rearrangement joins TRBV19 to TRBJ1-2; 7 nucleotides agree with TRBD1. This CDR3 spans 13 amino acids. The germline CDR1 and CDR2 sequences are LNHDA and SQIVND (reference sequence). The CDR3 is CASSMGRGNDYTF. CDR3 DNA (partial): TGTGCCAGTAGTATGGGCAGGGGGAATGAC.